These T cell receptor beta chains were read from a single sample in a study of cytomegalovirus exposure and HLA in healthy donors. Sequencing was performed with immunoSEQ multiplex PCR; in TCRdb, only in-frame clones are kept and a portion is missing. The sample has approximately 260,000 clones, almost 85% seen once; the top ten hold about 2%. Sequenced: PBMCs. These receptors all come from a woman aged 40 to 49 in good health and CMV-seropositive. CDR3s include the opening cysteine and the closing phenylalanine or tryptophan. The D gene is left open where the match is weak. Size values are once, few and many counts, or a class for expanded clones, and some rows have none.

.	TRBV7-5	once	TRBJ2-7	TGTGTCAGAAGCTCGACAGGGACCTACGAGCAGTACTTC	CVRSSTGTYEQYF
.	TRBV5-4	few	TRBJ1-4	TGTGCCAGCAGCGCGGGACCGAACGATGCAACTAATGAAAAACTGTTTTTT	CASSAGPNDATNEKLFF
TRBD2	TRBV2	.	TRBJ2-1	TGTGCCAGCAGTGAAGACCTAGCGGTCTACAATGAGCAGTTCTTC	CASSEDLAVYNEQFF
TRBD2	TRBV30	.	TRBJ2-3	TGTGCCTGGAGCAACGGACTAGCCCTCAGCACAGATACGCAGTATTTT	CAWSNGLALSTDTQYF
.	TRBV7-2	.	TRBJ1-5	TGTGCCAGCAGCGTAAGGACAGAGTATAGCAATCAGCCCCAGCATTTT	CASSVRTEYSNQPQHF
.	TRBV19	.	TRBJ1-5	TGTGCCAGTAGTATTCTTACGGGGGGATGGCAGCCCCAGCATTTT	CASSILTGGWQPQHF
.	TRBV6-6	.	TRBJ1-1	TGTGCCAGCAGTTACTCGACCCGTAGCGGAATTATTTTT	CASSYSTRSGIIF
TRBD2	TRBV15	few	TRBJ2-7	TGTGCCACCAGCAGAGGGGGGACTAGCGGGAACTACGAGCAGTACTTC	CATSRGGTSGNYEQYF
.	TRBV5-1	.	TRBJ1-1	TGCGCCAGCAGCGGAGAGGTTTTAACTGAAGCTTTCTTT	CASSGEVLTEAFF
.	TRBV28	.	TRBJ2-7	TGTGCCAGCAGTTCGTCTAGCGCGGCCTCCTACGAGCAGTACTTC	CASSSSSAASYEQYF
TRBD1	TRBV9	.	TRBJ2-1	TGTGCCAGCAGCGTATGGCCACCCGGGACAGGGGGCCCTAATGAGCAGTTCTTC	CASSVWPPGTGGPNEQFF
.	TRBV29-1	.	TRBJ1-2	TGCAGCGTTCAAGGGAGAAGCTATGGCTACACCTTC	CSVQGRSYGYTF
.	TRBV18	once	TRBJ1-1	TGTGCCAGCTCACCGGTTCAGGGGATCGGGTCTGAAGCTTTCTTT	CASSPVQGIGSEAFF
TRBD2	TRBV7-2	.	TRBJ2-1	TGTGCCAGCAGCTTCCTAGCGGGAGGGACTGAGCAGTTCTTC	CASSFLAGGTEQFF
.	TRBV7-2	.	TRBJ1-1	TGTGCCAGCAGCCAAGGGACAACGAACACTGAAGCTTTCTTT	CASSQGTTNTEAFF
.	TRBV7-3	.	TRBJ1-1	TGTGCCAGCAGTGAAGGGGGTGGCACTGAAGCTTTCTTT	CASSEGGGTEAFF
TRBD1	TRBV29-1	.	TRBJ2-3	TGCAGCGTTGTACGACAGGGGAGTCTGGATACGCAGTATTTT	CSVVRQGSLDTQYF
TRBD2	TRBV7-6	.	TRBJ2-7	TGTGCCAGCAGCCCGGGGGAGGGCCTCTACGAGCAGTACTTC	CASSPGEGLYEQYF
.	TRBV2	.	TRBJ1-1	TGTGCCAGCAGAGTGACAATGAACACTGAAGCTTTCTTT	CASRVTMNTEAFF
TRBD1	TRBV6-5	.	TRBJ2-1	TGTGCCAGCAGTTACCTTTCCGGGACAGGGTCGAATGAGCAGTTCTTC	CASSYLSGTGSNEQFF
TRBD1	TRBV13	.	TRBJ2-3	TGTGCCAGCAGCGCGCAAAGGACAGGGGGGACAGATACGCAGTATTTT	CASSAQRTGGTDTQYF
.	TRBV7-9	.	TRBJ2-5	TGTGCCAGCAGCCCTCTGCGGGACTCGGCGGAGACCCAGTACTTC	CASSPLRDSAETQYF
TRBD2	TRBV5-6	.	TRBJ2-1	TGTGCCAGCAGCAGGCCTAGCGGGATACGGCAGTTCTTC	CASSRPSGIRQFF
.	TRBV7-9	few	TRBJ2-7	TGTGCCAGCAGCTCTACCTACGAGCAGTACTTC	CASSSTYEQYF
.	TRBV6-5	.	TRBJ2-3	TGTGCCACCCAGGGGACCGGGACAAGCACAGATACGCAGTATTTT	CATQGTGTSTDTQYF
.	TRBV30	.	TRBJ2-2	TGTGCCTGGAGTGGCGACGGCCAGGGATTATACACCGGGGAGCTGTTTTTT	CAWSGDGQGLYTGELFF
.	TRBV9	.	TRBJ2-2	TGTGCCAGCAGCGTAGTCGGGAGCGGAGGCACCGGGGAGCTGTTTTTT	CASSVVGSGGTGELFF
.	TRBV28	.	TRBJ1-2	TGTGCCAGCAGTTTCCACACAGAGCTCTATGGCTACACCTTC	CASSFHTELYGYTF
.	TRBV27	few	TRBJ2-7	TGTGCCAGCAGTTTCCGGCTAGCCCCAGATTACGAGCAGTACTTC	CASSFRLAPDYEQYF
.	TRBV27	once	TRBJ2-7	TGTGCCAGCAGCTGGGACGGAGGGACCTACGAGCAGTACTTC	CASSWDGGTYEQYF
TRBD2	TRBV18	once	TRBJ2-3	TGTGCCAGCTCACCCCCCGGACTAGCGGCTAGCACAGATACGCAGTATTTT	CASSPPGLAASTDTQYF
.	TRBV6-5	.	TRBJ1-5	TGTGCCAGCAGTAGAACAGGACGCAGCAATCAGCCCCAGCATTTT	CASSRTGRSNQPQHF
TRBD2	TRBV7-8	.	TRBJ2-7	TGTGCCAGCAGCCCCGGGACTAGCAAAATCCAGCAGTACTTC	CASSPGTSKIQQYF
TRBD2	TRBV30	.	TRBJ2-1	TGTGCCTGGAGTGTGGGCGGGAGGGCCGCCTACAATGAGCAGTTCTTC	CAWSVGGRAAYNEQFF
TRBD2	TRBV5-1	.	TRBJ2-3	TGCGCCAGCAGCCCGATCTTAGCGGGACCAGATACGCAGTATTTT	CASSPILAGPDTQYF
.	TRBV7-6	.	TRBJ2-2	TGTGCCAGCAGCTTAGCAGGGGCGACCTCCGGGGAGCTGTTTTTT	CASSLAGATSGELFF
TRBD1	TRBV5-8	.	TRBJ2-6	TGTGCCATCCAACCCGGGACAGGGGCCCCTGGGGCCAACGTCCTGACTTTC	CAIQPGTGAPGANVLTF
.	TRBV10-3	once	TRBJ2-2	TGTGCCATCAGTGAGTATGGGGGCGAGAACACCGGGGAGCTGTTTTTT	CAISEYGGENTGELFF
.	TRBV7-2	.	TRBJ1-3	TGTGCCAGCAGCTCACAGGGTGGTGGAAACACCATATATTTT	CASSSQGGGNTIYF
.	TRBV19	once	TRBJ1-5	TGTGCCAGTAGTTCTGGACTGGGCAATCAGCCCCAGCATTTT	CASSSGLGNQPQHF
.	TRBV9	.	TRBJ2-5	TGTGCCAGCAGCCCGAGACAAACCGGAGGAGAGACCCAGTACTTC	CASSPRQTGGETQYF
TRBD1	TRBV28	.	TRBJ1-2	TGTGCCAGCAGTTTGGACAGGGGGCCAGGTAGTAGGCTTGCTGGCTACACCTTC	CASSLDRGPGSRLAGYTF
TRBD1	TRBV4-2	.	TRBJ2-1	TGTGCCAGCAGCCCGGGGACAGGGAACATCAATGAGCAGTTCTTC	CASSPGTGNINEQFF
.	TRBV5-6	.	TRBJ2-1	TGTGCCAGCAGCCCCGGGGTAGTAAGTGAGCAGTTCTTC	CASSPGVVSEQFF
.	TRBV6-6	.	TRBJ2-7	TGTGCCAGCAGTTACAGCTGGGAGCAGTACTTC	CASSYSWEQYF
TRBD1	TRBV13	.	TRBJ2-2	TGTGCCAGCAGCTTTAGTCGTAAAGGGGGCAACACCGGGGAGCTGTTTTTT	CASSFSRKGGNTGELFF
.	TRBV9	.	TRBJ1-4	TGTGCCAGCAGCGTAGCGTCGGGGGTGAGAGAAAAACTGTTTTTT	CASSVASGVREKLFF
.	TRBV6-5	once	TRBJ1-1	TGTGCCAGCAGTTCCATCGGGGACAAGGGGACTGAAGCTTTCTTT	CASSSIGDKGTEAFF
.	TRBV28	.	TRBJ2-7	TGTGCCAGCAGCCTCCCGGGGTACGAGCAGTACTTC	CASSLPGYEQYF
.	TRBV4-1	.	TRBJ2-7	TGCGCCAGCAGCCTGGGGGCTTCCTACGAGCAGTACTTC	CASSLGASYEQYF
.	TRBV6-5	.	TRBJ2-2	TGTGCCAGCAGTTATGGGCAGCCGAACACCGGGGAGCTGTTTTTT	CASSYGQPNTGELFF
TRBD2	TRBV30	.	TRBJ2-1	TGTGCCTGGAGCCGGACTAGCGGCAATGAGCAGTTCTTC	CAWSRTSGNEQFF
TRBD1	TRBV19	.	TRBJ1-5	TGTGCCAGTACCTCCGGACAGGCCTTTAGCAATCAGCCCCAGCATTTT	CASTSGQAFSNQPQHF
.	TRBV28	few	TRBJ2-1	TGTGCCAGCAGTTTAGGCGGAGCGCACTCCTACAATGAGCAGTTCTTC	CASSLGGAHSYNEQFF